This T cell receptor beta chain was sequenced during a study of identical twins. The CDR3 numbers 11 amino acids, ends counted. The germline CDR1 and CDR2 sequences are SEHNR and FQNEAQ (reference sequence). A template switching step contributed a universal primer site, while unique molecular identifiers were present in the cDNA. One entry per CDR3 protein results from TCRdb running MiXCR on the 5' RACE reads. The sample yields roughly 200,000 distinct CDR3 sequences, roughly 15% seen once. Points on this clonotype: The conserved phenylalanine or tryptophan is not found at the CDR3 terminus, so this likely reflects a read error. No DNA is shown, since the ends of the CDR3 on it are uncertain; the CDR3 is the one TCRdb lists.

These data are also associated with another study on T cells expressing NK-cell markers. That work states: It was sorted CD3+CD56+NKG2C+, CD3+CD56+NKG2C- and CD3+CD56-NKG2C+ T cells that supplied the TCR beta repertoires.

The chain uses TRBV7-9 and TRBJ2-1; the D call TRBD1 from the table was never checked on the DNA. This clonotype originated in a young woman in good health. The material sequenced was CD8+ T cells sorted from blood. The CDR3 loop reads CASSLQGWWAV.